The 7 T cell receptor beta chains below come from one sample, sequenced in a study of T-cell reconstitution after alpha-beta-depleted transplantation in children (TCRdb year 2016). The method was PCR. Sequenced using an Illumina HiSeq 2500. TCR library preparation used molecular barcoding, with unique molecular identifiers applied to normalize quantification of the TCRbeta repertoire. The public sequencing data were trimmed at Q25 with fastp and processed into clonotypes with MiXCR by TCRdb, which kept only in-frame beta chains. Rows merge per CDR3 protein into single entries with the most common DNA and genes. For this sample the table gives about 610,000 distinct CDR3 sequences, of which roughly 10% were detected only once. Of the sample, less than 5% falls within the top ten clones. Sequenced here: PBMCs from the stem cell graft donor, sampled from the stem cell graft. These receptors came from a human donor who donated a stem cell graft to a child with acute myeloid leukemia.

This clonotype was counted between two and nine times. At one boundary the junction diverges from the germline segment, which might be a read error. This chain uses TRBV7-2 with TRBJ2-1, with D uncertain. From germline, CDR1 is SGHTA and CDR2 FQGNSA. This CDR3 is 12 amino acids long. CDR3 bases: TGTGCCAGCAGCCTCCCCGCTCTTGAGCCGGTCTTC. Translating it yields CASSLPALEPVF.

This clonotype showed up just a few times. The rearrangement links TRBV15 to TRBJ2-7; TRBD1 agrees at 7 bases. The CDR3 extends over 14 amino acids. V shed 7 bases and J 2 bases; nucleotides not matched to a gene: 8. Germline assignment: CDR1 LNHNV and CDR2 YYDKDF (reference sequence). CDR3 sequence: CATKRTGQTYEQYF. Written as DNA, the CDR3 is TGTGCCACCAAGAGGACAGGCCAAACCTACGAGCAGTACTTC.

The gene calls are TRBV12-3 or TRBV12-4 and TRBJ2-3; TRBD2 aligns across 11 bases. This CDR3 region has 18 residues. Trimming cost V 1 base and J 0 bases; bases outside gene matches: 6. The CDR3 DNA reads TGTGCCAGCAGTTTAGGCATTAGCGGGAGGGTTAGCACAGATACGCAGTATTTT. Translated: CASSLGISGRVSTDTQYF.

This clonotype was seen more than once but under ten times. This chain joins TRBV20-1 and TRBJ2-7, with D perhaps TRBD1 (7 bases). This CDR3 is built from 15 residues. Germline CDR1 is DFQATT and CDR2 is SNEGSKA (reference sequence). Trimming took off 6 bases at V and 2 bases at J, with 20 bases between the two ends. The CDR3 DNA reads TGCAGTGCCCCCGACTCCGGCAGGGGGGCCTACGAGCAGTACTTC. Translation: CSAPDSGRGAYEQYF.

This clonotype was recorded many times. The chain recombines TRBV20-1 with TRBJ1-5; D might be TRBD1 (5 bases). V was pared by 6 bases and J by 0 bases, with 21 bases between. The CDR3 loop spans 17 amino acids. CDR1 and CDR2 (germline): DFQATT, SNEGSKA (reference sequence). The CDR3 here is CSARKWGSMDSNQPQHF. DNA of the CDR3: TGCAGTGCCCGAAAGTGGGGGTCAATGGATAGCAATCAGCCCCAGCATTTT.

This clonotype was counted many times. The chain carries TRBV18 and TRBJ2-2; possible D gene TRBD2, 5 bases. V dropped 2 bases and J dropped 0 bases, with 7 bases sitting between them. The CDR3 is 15 amino acids. Germline loops: CDR1 KGHSH, CDR2 LQKENI. The CDR3 is CASSPRGPNTGELFF. The CDR3 coding sequence is TGTGCCAGCTCACCAAGAGGGCCGAACACCGGGGAGCTGTTTTTT.

This clonotype was detected many times. The gene calls are TRBV29-1 and TRBJ1-2, with a tentative D call TRBD1 (6 bases). V was clipped by 6 bases and J by 4 bases, with 9 bases between them. The germline gives CDR1 SQVTM, CDR2 ANQGSEA. The CDR3 has 11 residues. This chain's CDR3 is CSVSGVYGYTF. Here the CDR3 DNA reads TGCAGCGTGTCAGGGGTCTATGGCTACACCTTC.